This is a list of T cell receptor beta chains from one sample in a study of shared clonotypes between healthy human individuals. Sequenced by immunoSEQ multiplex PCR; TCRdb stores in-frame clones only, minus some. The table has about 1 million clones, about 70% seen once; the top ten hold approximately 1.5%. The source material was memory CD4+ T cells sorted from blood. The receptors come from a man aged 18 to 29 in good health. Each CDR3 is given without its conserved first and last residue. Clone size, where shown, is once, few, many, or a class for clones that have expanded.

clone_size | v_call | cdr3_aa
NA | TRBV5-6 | ASSSDSGTVGNTIY
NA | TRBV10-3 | AISDAGGHEQY
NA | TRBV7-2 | ASRAGGTNYGYT
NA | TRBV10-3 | AISGGTGDSAPNYGYT
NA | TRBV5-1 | ASSLVGLAVYNEQF
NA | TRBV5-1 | ASSLNGEPTDTQY
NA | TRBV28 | ASSVPRGINYGYT
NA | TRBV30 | AWTQGGNTEAF
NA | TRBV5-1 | ASSRDSNYGYT
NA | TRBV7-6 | ASSWTGLQETQY
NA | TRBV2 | ASTLVSSNQPQH
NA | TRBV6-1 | ASSSQGGSAF
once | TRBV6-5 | ASSYLLNTEAF
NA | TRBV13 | ASSRVQGTSYEQY
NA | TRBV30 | AWSAGQGQLF
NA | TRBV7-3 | ASSLGSQNYNEQF
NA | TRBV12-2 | ASRLEDGREVQETQY
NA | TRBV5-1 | ASSLKGDGYT
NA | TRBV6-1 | ASLGGTSSNYEQY
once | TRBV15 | ATSGGPQETQY
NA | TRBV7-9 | ASSLGASRKNTEAF
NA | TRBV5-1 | ASSLTGSSYNEQF
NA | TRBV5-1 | ASSPIAGVPTDTQY
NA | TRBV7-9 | ASSLVLTSGGTDTQY
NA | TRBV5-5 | ASSLGAAGTLYEQY
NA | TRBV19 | ASSGRAGAYTGELF
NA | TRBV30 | AWMGQITGELF
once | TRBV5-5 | ASEKLAGFHEQY
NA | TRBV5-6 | ASSSLAVGDTQY
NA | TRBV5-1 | ASSSPLQEYEQY
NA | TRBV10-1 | ASSESLAGAGEQF
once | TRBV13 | ASSLDRAQTQY
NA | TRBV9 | ASSVAPESYEQY